This TCR beta chain came from a study of T-cell memory formation after mild COVID-19 (dated by TCRdb to the early 2020s). For the study in its entirety: TCR sequence clusters from the two donors were found to be largely donor specific. In two donors, T-cell clones that expanded and contracted after mild COVID-19 were tracked by sequencing TCRalpha and TCRbeta repertoires over time. Two young, previously healthy adult volunteers, one female and one male, were included in the cohort.

PBMCs were isolated by Ficoll-Paque density gradient centrifugation. This sample was sequenced with an Illumina NovaSeq 6000. TCRalpha and TCRbeta cDNA libraries were constructed by 5'RACE with constant-segment primers, with sample barcodes and unique molecular identifiers being introduced. Trizol reagent was used to extract RNA from every sample. Amplification of the libraries took two PCR steps, and the second step added a second sample barcode plus Illumina TruSeq adapters. Sequencing of libraries was performed on an Illumina NovaSeq with 2 x 150 bp paired-end reads. Per the source publication's procedure: Demultiplexing of reads and collapsing into UMI-guided consensus sequences were performed with migec v1.2.7. Using mixcr v2.1.11, UMI consensuses were aligned to TRA and TRB V and J templates and then assembled into clonotypes. Clonotypes were classified as expanded or contracted when called significant by both edgeR and NoisET, with noise models trained on biological replicates. For edgeR calls, a false discovery rate-adjusted p below 0.01 and a log2 fold-change threshold of 1 were applied. As an exploratory analysis of dynamics, max-normalized trajectories of the 1000 most abundant clonotypes were examined by PCA with hierarchical clustering. Separately sequenced CD4+ and CD8+ repertoires were used to assign the CD4 or CD8 phenotype of responding clones. TCRdb cleaned the public reads at Q25 with fastp, built clones with MiXCR and kept in-frame beta chains. Rows merge per CDR3 protein into single entries with the most common DNA and genes. TCRdb assigned the V and J calls; the authors' analysis was not used. The sample table records 280,000 or so distinct CDR3 sequences; over 7% of these occur just once. The ten largest clones add up to roughly 23% of the sample.

Based on the germline V gene, the CDR1 and CDR2 sequences are KGHSH and LQKENI. From its cysteine to its phenylalanine, the CDR3 spans 14 amino acids. Only CDR3 DNA remains: 42 bases, in frame from the first base. The germline V end is reduced by 3 bases and the J end by 5 bases; junction bases left unmatched: 4. Study-wide conclusions, independent of this receptor: The detection of some responding clones in pre-infection memory suggests that pre-existing cross-reactive memory T cells joined the SARS-CoV-2 response. Contracting CD4+ clones were found mainly in CM and EM memory subsets, while CD8+ clones were enriched in EMRA. The study covered only a couple of mild cases, and larger cohorts including severe cases with pre-infection samples were considered necessary. Whether the second-wave clones peaking on day 37 were SARS-CoV-2 specific was not confirmed. Clones that contracted from day 15 to 85 showed balanced CD4/CD8 phenotypes, whereas a second wave of clones that expanded from day 15 to 37 leaned towards CD4+.

This clonotype was seen a few times. What antigen it recognizes has not been identified. Qualities for individual bases were not recorded, and no much larger clone is one base off. Recombination joined TRBV18 with TRBJ2-1; 7 bases in between match TRBD1. The sample taken for sequencing was PBMCs or a T cell subset sorted from them (not recorded which). The clonotype was recovered from a man aged 18 to 30 who had mild COVID-19 (a few samples of this study predate the infection). The sample titles of this study are shuffled in the database, so cell type and time point are left out; the donor was told from shared clones. The DNA sequence reads TGTGCCAGCTCACCGAGGGACAGCGACAATGAGCAGTTCTTC. It specifies CASSPRDSDNEQFF.